The 18 T cell receptor beta chains reported below all come from one sample, sequenced in a study of beta chain features in type 1 diabetes. General study points: In every one of the four CD4+ subsets, TCRB CDR3s were moderately but significantly shorter in Type 1 diabetes patients.

Expressed TCRB transcripts were sequenced because the entire RNA isolate underwent reverse transcription. The method was immunoSEQ multiplex PCR; TCRdb's version includes in-frame clones alone and lacks a portion of them. The sample includes 150,000 to 200,000 clones, 9% of them seen just once. For these receptors, no antigen is known. Sequences were obtained from central memory CD4+ T cells from blood. All receptors come from a woman in her 30s with type 1 diabetes.

This clone has a handful of counts. The gene calls are TRBV19 and TRBJ1-1, with D maybe TRBD1 (6 bases). The CDR3 runs 15 residues. Germline V CDR1 and CDR2: LNHDA, SQIVND (reference sequence). Trimming took off 6 bases at V and 1 base at J, with 15 bases between the two ends. The CDR3 is CASRLGHLRNTEAFF. The DNA for the CDR3 is TGTGCCAGTAGGTTGGGACACCTAAGGAACACTGAAGCTTTCTTT.

Only a few counts were recorded for this clone. V usage is TRBV29-1 and J usage is TRBJ1-1; possible D gene TRBD1, 6 bases. Germline V CDR1 and CDR2: SQVTM, ANQGSEA. Trimming cost V 6 bases and J 5 bases, with 16 bases left between them. This CDR3 comprises 13 residues. The CDR3 here is CSVSGQLGTEAFF. The CDR3 nucleotides read TGCAGCGTCTCTGGACAGCTTGGAACTGAAGCTTTCTTT.

This clone was picked up a small number of times. The chain links TRBV18 to TRBJ2-7, with 10 nucleotides matching TRBD1. The CDR3 is 15 amino acids. Germline CDR1 reads KGHSH; CDR2 reads LQKENI. With V trimmed by 3 bases and J by 4 bases, 6 bases remained unmatched. The DNA for the CDR3 is TGTGCCAGCTCACCGGGGACAGGGGATGGTTACGAGCAGTACTTC. Its translation: CASSPGTGDGYEQYF.

The chain links TRBV5-1 to TRBJ1-5; tentative D call: TRBD1 (6 bases). V lost 0 bases to trimming and J lost 5 bases, with 12 bases between them. The CDR3 extends over 15 amino acids. The V gene's germline CDR1 is SGHRS and CDR2 YFSETQ. The CDR3 sequence: CASSLVAGADQPQHF. DNA of the CDR3: TGCGCCAGCAGCTTGGTGGCAGGGGCGGATCAGCCCCAGCATTTT.

This clone has just a few counts. The DNA of the CDR3 is TGTGCCAGCAGCTTAGACGGGACTAGCGGGAGCCTGGCCCAGTACTTC. It codes for CASSLDGTSGSLAQYF. This chain joins TRBV11-3 and TRBJ2-5; 14 bases align to TRBD2. V trimming: 0 bases; J trimming: 9 bases; junction bases outside the gene matches: 6. The CDR3 is 16 amino acids. Looked up from germline, CDR1 is SGHNT and CDR2 is YENEEA.

This chain links TRBV2 with TRBJ1-2; TRBD1 aligns across 12 bases. CDR3 length: 12 residues. The V and J ends lost 2 bases and 12 bases, in that order; junction bases with no gene match: 1. Germline V gene sequence: CDR1 SNHLY, CDR2 FYNNEI. The CDR3 loop reads CASSERDRGHTF. The CDR3, as DNA: TGTGCCAGCAGTGAAAGGGACAGGGGGCACACCTTC.

V is TRBV7-3 and J is TRBJ2-3; 8 positions match TRBD2. The CDR3 consists of 15 residues. In germline, CDR1 is SGHTA, CDR2 FQGTGA. J was trimmed by 3 bases and V by 1 base; bases with no gene match: 3. The CDR3 DNA follows: TGTGCCAGCAGCTTAATGGGCGGGAGGACAGATACGCAGTATTTT. Amino acids: CASSLMGGRTDTQYF.

V gene TRBV28 combines with J gene TRBJ2-7; perhaps TRBD1 as D (6 bases). CDR3 length: 16 residues. V lost 1 base, J lost 5 bases, and 18 bases lay in between. Germline loops: CDR1 MDHEN, CDR2 SYDVKM. CDR3 amino acids: CASSLSPLQGRDEQYF. CDR3 coding DNA: TGTGCCAGCAGTTTATCCCCTTTACAGGGTCGGGACGAGCAGTACTTC.

The rearrangement joins TRBV6-6 to TRBJ2-5; no clear D. This CDR3 contains 12 residues. Germline V gene sequence: CDR1 MNHNY, CDR2 SVGAGI (reference sequence). V lost 5 bases and J 5 bases, leaving 9 bases between the germline ends. CDR3 DNA sequence: TGTGCCAGCAGTCCTGGTCGGGAGACCCAGTACTTC. Translation: CASSPGRETQYF.

This rearrangement joins TRBV28 to TRBJ2-3; TRBD1 might be the D (6 bases). The length of the CDR3 is 15 residues. With 6 bases removed from V and 3 bases from J, the gap between germline ends came to 16 bases. CDR1 is MDHEN, CDR2 SYDVKM, per germline. The CDR3 sequence is CASRTVQGGTDTQYF. The DNA for the CDR3 is TGTGCCAGCAGAACGGTACAGGGTGGGACAGATACGCAGTATTTT. The full variable domain, in which reference TRBV28 and TRBJ2-3 provide the parts outside the CDR3, is DVKVTQSSRYLVKRTGEKVFLECVQDMDHENMFWYRQDPGLGLRLIYFSYDVKMKEKGDIPEGYSVSREKKERFSLILESASTNQTSMYLCASRTVQGGTDTQYFGPGTRLTVL.

The rearrangement joins TRBV14 to TRBJ2-7; maybe TRBD2 (6 bases). This CDR3 comprises 13 residues. Trimming stripped 6 bases from V and 4 bases from J, with 13 bases between. Germline V gene sequence: CDR1 SGHDN, CDR2 FVKESK. CDR3 coding DNA: TGTGCCAGCAGTTCAGAGGAGGGGTACGAGCAGTACTTC. Translated: CASSSEEGYEQYF.

This clone showed up just a few times. This chain links TRBV29-1 with TRBJ2-7, with a weak D call TRBD1 (5 bases). The length of the CDR3 is 14 residues. Trimming pared 5 bases from V and 2 bases from J, leaving 16 bases between. Germline lookup yields CDR1 SQVTM and CDR2 ANQGSEA. The CDR3 DNA sequence: TGCAGCGTTAACGTGGGCAGGGTCACCTACGAGCAGTACTTC. Translated: CSVNVGRVTYEQYF.

This clone was counted only a few times. In DNA, the CDR3 is TGTGCCAGCACTCCCAGGCAGGGATCAGCCAAAAACATTCAGTACTTC. Translating gives CASTPRQGSAKNIQYF. V usage is TRBV27 and J usage is TRBJ2-4; maybe TRBD1 (5 bases). The CDR3 sequence is 16 residues long. V shed 7 bases and J shed 0 bases, with 16 bases lying between them. Germline V gene data show CDR1 as MNHEY and CDR2 as SMNVEV (reference sequence).

This clone was observed a few times. The genes are TRBV28 and TRBJ1-5, with 9 bases fitting TRBD1. V lost 6 bases to trimming and J lost 0 bases; unmatched junction nucleotides: 21. The CDR3 contains 21 residues. Germline V CDR1 and CDR2: MDHEN, SYDVKM. The chain's CDR3 is CASSRGTGNAAGGYSNQPQHF. The DNA of the CDR3 is TGTGCCAGCAGCCGAGGGACAGGGAACGCGGCCGGGGGATATAGCAATCAGCCCCAGCATTTT. The variable domain in full, with the rest retrieved from reference TRBV28 and TRBJ1-5, is DVKVTQSSRYLVKRTGEKVFLECVQDMDHENMFWYRQDPGLGLRLIYFSYDVKMKEKGDIPEGYSVSREKKERFSLILESASTNQTSMYLCASSRGTGNAAGGYSNQPQHFGDGTRLSIL.

This clone was seen a handful of times. The rearrangement uses TRBV29-1 and TRBJ2-1; 11 bases map to TRBD2. This CDR3 is built from 13 residues. V dropped 6 bases and J dropped 7; count of bases not matched to a gene: 5. CDR1 SQVTM and CDR2 ANQGSEA come from the germline V gene. CDR3 residues: CSVTGTSGNEQFF. The CDR3 DNA is TGCAGCGTCACCGGGACTAGCGGAAATGAGCAGTTCTTC.

This clone came up a few times. V gene TRBV10-3 combines with J gene TRBJ2-1; 14 nucleotides agree with TRBD2. This CDR3 has 14 residues. Unmatched junction bases numbered 5, after V lost 10 bases and J lost 6 bases. Germline CDR1 reads ENHRY; CDR2 reads SYGVKD. This CDR3 reads CATTGTSGSNEQFF. Here the CDR3 DNA reads TGTGCCACGACCGGGACTAGCGGGAGCAATGAGCAGTTCTTC.

In its sample, this clone was seen a few times. The gene calls are TRBV29-1 and TRBJ1-4; unclear D gene. Germline CDR1 reads SQVTM; CDR2 reads ANQGSEA. Trimming cost V 6 bases and J 7 bases, with 9 bases left between them. The CDR3 is 11 amino acids. CDR3 DNA sequence: TGCAGCGTCGTCCGGGGTGAAAAACTGTTTTTT. Amino acids: CSVVRGEKLFF.

A few counts support this clone. The gene calls are TRBV18 and TRBJ1-5, with D perhaps matching TRBD1 (6 bases). The V end lost 3 bases, the J end lost 7 bases, and 16 bases lay between the germline ends. Germline V gives CDR1 KGHSH, CDR2 LQKENI. This CDR3 comprises 15 residues. CDR3 DNA sequence: TGTGCCAGCTCACCTGGGACATCGGCGGAGCAGCCCCAGCATTTT. This translates into CASSPGTSAEQPQHF.